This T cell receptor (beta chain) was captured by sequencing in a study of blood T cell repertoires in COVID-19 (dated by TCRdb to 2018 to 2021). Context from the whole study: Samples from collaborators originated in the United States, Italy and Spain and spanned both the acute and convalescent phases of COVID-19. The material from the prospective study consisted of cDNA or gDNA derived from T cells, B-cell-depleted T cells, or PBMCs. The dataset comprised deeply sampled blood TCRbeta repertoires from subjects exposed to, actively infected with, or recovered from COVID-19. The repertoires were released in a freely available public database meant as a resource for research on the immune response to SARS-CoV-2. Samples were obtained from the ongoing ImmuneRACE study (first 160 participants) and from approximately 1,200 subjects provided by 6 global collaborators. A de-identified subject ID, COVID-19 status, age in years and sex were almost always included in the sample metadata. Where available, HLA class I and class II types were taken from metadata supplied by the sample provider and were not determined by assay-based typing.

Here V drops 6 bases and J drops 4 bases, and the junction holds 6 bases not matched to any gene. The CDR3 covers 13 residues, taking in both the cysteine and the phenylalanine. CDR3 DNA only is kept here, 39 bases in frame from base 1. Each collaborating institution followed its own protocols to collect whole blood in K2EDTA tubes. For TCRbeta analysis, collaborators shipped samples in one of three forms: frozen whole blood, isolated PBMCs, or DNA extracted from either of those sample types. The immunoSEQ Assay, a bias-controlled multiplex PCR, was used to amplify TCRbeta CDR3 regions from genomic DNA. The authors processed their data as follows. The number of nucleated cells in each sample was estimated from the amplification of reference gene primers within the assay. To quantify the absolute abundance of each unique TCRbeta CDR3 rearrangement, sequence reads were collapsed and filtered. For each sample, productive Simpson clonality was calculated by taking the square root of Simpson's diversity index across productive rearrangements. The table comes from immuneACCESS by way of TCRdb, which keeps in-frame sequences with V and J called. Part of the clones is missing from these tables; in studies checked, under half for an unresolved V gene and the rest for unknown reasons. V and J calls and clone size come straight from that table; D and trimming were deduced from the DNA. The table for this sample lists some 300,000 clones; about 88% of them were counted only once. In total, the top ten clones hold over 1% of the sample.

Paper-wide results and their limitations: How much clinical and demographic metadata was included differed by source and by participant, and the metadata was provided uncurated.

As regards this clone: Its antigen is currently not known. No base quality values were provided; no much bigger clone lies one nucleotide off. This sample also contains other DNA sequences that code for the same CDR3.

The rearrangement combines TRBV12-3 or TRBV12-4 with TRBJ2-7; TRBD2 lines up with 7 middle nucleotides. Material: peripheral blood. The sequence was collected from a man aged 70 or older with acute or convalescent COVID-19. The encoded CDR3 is CASSPGGSYEQYF. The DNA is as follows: TGTGCCAGCAGCCCGGGGGGTTCGTACGAGCAGTACTTC.